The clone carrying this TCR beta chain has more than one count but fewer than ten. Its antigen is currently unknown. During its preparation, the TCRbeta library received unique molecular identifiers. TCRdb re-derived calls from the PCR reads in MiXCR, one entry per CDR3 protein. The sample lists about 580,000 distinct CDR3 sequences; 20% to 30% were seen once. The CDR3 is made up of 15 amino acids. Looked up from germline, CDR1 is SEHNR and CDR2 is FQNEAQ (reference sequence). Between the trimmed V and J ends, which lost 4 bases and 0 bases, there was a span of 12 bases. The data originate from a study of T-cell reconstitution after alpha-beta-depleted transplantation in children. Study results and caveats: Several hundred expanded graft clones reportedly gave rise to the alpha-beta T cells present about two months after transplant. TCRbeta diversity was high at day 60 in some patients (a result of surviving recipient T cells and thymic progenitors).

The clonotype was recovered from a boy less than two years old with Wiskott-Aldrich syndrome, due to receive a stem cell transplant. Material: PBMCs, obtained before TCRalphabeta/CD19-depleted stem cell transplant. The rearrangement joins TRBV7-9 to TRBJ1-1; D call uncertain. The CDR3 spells CASSSPAGLNTEAFF. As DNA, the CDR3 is TGTGCCAGCAGCTCACCAGCAGGCCTGAACACTGAAGCTTTCTTT.